The 30 T cell receptor beta chains listed next were all sequenced from one sample in a study of T cell changes during pregnancy in multiple sclerosis. Clones were read by immunoSEQ multiplex PCR, and TCRdb kept only the in-frame ones, dropping some. The table includes approximately 60,000 clones, roughly 89% detected once. The sequenced material came from peripheral blood from another person, used as feeder cells. The receptors were sampled from a human donor whose cells served as feeder cells for cultures in a pregnancy study.

The rearrangement joins TRBV30 to TRBJ1-2; D might be TRBD1 (5 bases). Deletions cut 1 base from V and 0 bases from J, with 6 bases between. Germline CDR1 is GTSNPN and CDR2 is SVGIG (reference sequence). The CDR3 extends over 13 amino acids. The CDR3 sequence: CAWSATANYGYTF. Written as DNA, the CDR3 is TGTGCCTGGAGTGCGACAGCTAACTATGGCTACACCTTC.

In DNA, the CDR3 is TGTGCCAGCAGCTTATTTTTAGGGGGCGCAGAGACCCAGTACTTC. Its protein is CASSLFLGGAETQYF. This chain links TRBV5-6 with TRBJ2-5, with 7 bases fitting TRBD1. V lost 2 bases and J lost 4; bases outside the gene matches: 8. Germline V gene lookup returns CDR1 SGHDT and CDR2 YYEEEE. The length of the CDR3 is 15 residues.

The chain couples TRBV27 to TRBJ1-2; unclear D gene. The V and J ends lost 2 bases and 4 bases respectively, with 8 bases between them. The CDR3 totals 13 residues. CDR1 is MNHEY, CDR2 SMNVEV, per germline (reference sequence). The CDR3 protein is CASSLGVFYGYTF. The CDR3 DNA is TGTGCCAGCAGTTTAGGGGTTTTCTATGGCTACACCTTC.

This clone was detected once. The J gene is TRBJ1-4, the V gene TRBV28, with D hard to call. The V and J ends lost 4 bases and 7 bases respectively, with 16 bases between them. This CDR3 is 15 amino acids long. The germline V gene encodes CDR1 MDHEN and CDR2 SYDVKM. The CDR3 sequence is CASSSPLERGEKLFF. The CDR3 coding sequence is TGTGCCAGCAGTTCCCCCTTGGAGCGGGGTGAAAAACTGTTTTTT. The entire variable domain, with the rest obtained from reference TRBV28 and TRBJ1-4, is as follows: DVKVTQSSRYLVKRTGEKVFLECVQDMDHENMFWYRQDPGLGLRLIYFSYDVKMKEKGDIPEGYSVSREKKERFSLILESASTNQTSMYLCASSSPLERGEKLFFGSGTQLSVL.

The chain is built from TRBV9 and TRBJ2-7; 10 nucleotides line up with TRBD2. The CDR3 is 14 amino acids. Per the germline V gene, CDR1 is SGDLS and CDR2 is YYNGEE. The ends lost 3 bases at V and 6 bases at J; junction bases unmatched: 6. The CDR3 region is CASSEREGVREQYF. CDR3 coding DNA: TGTGCCAGCAGCGAGCGGGAGGGAGTGCGCGAGCAGTACTTC.

Here the CDR3 DNA reads TGTGCCAGCAGCTTAGCGTTCGCCGGAGCGAACACCGGGGAGCTGTTTTTT. This gives the protein CASSLAFAGANTGELFF. The V and J genes are TRBV7-2 and TRBJ2-2; D gene ambiguous. Germline V gene sequence: CDR1 SGHTA, CDR2 FQGNSA. This CDR3 is built from 17 residues. Trimming stripped 0 bases from V and 0 bases from J, with 11 bases between. The full variable domain, its missing parts supplied by reference TRBV7-2 and TRBJ2-2, is GAGVSQSPSNKVTEKGKDVELRCDPISGHTALYWYRQSLGQGLEFLIYFQGNSAPDKSGLPSDRFSAERTGGSVSTLTIQRTQQEDSAVYLCASSLAFAGANTGELFFGEGSRLTVL.

This clone appeared a single time. V and J are TRBV28 and TRBJ2-1; maybe TRBD1 (6 bases). The CDR3 contains 13 residues. Germline loops: CDR1 MDHEN, CDR2 SYDVKM. V gave up 6 bases and J gave up 9 bases, with 15 bases separating them. The CDR3 sequence is CASSPDFRGEQFF. Written as DNA, the CDR3 is TGTGCCAGCAGCCCCGATTTCAGGGGTGAGCAGTTCTTC.

This sequence joins TRBV5-1 and TRBJ1-1; D perhaps matches TRBD1 (6 bases). The CDR3 length is 16 residues. The germline V gene encodes CDR1 SGHRS and CDR2 YFSETQ. The ends were cut back, 4 bases at V and 3 bases at J, with 19 bases in the middle. In DNA form, the CDR3 reads TGCGCCAGCAGCCCGGGACACCTCTTTAGCTACACTGAAGCTTTCTTT. This encodes CASSPGHLFSYTEAFF.

V gene TRBV7-3 combines with J gene TRBJ2-1; TRBD2 aligns across 11 bases. Germline CDR1 SGHTA, CDR2 FQGTGA. V shed 3 bases, J shed 8 bases, and the junction held 9 bases outside the gene matches. CDR3 length: 16 amino acids. In nucleotides, the CDR3 is TGTGCCAGCAGCTTGACGGGACTAGCGGAAGGTGATGAGCAGTTCTTC. Protein product: CASSLTGLAEGDEQFF. Complete variable domain (other parts from reference TRBV7-3 and TRBJ2-1): GAGVSQTPSNKVTEKGKYVELRCDPISGHTALYWYRQSLGQGPEFLIYFQGTGAADDSGLPNDRFFAVRPEGSVSTLKIQRTERGDSAVYLCASSLTGLAEGDEQFFGPGTRLTVL.

The V gene is TRBV19, the J gene TRBJ2-2, with D possibly being TRBD1 (5 bases). CDR3 length equals 15 residues. In germline, CDR1 is LNHDA, CDR2 SQIVND (reference sequence). V was pared by 5 bases and J by 4 bases, with 14 bases between. This CDR3 is CASSLQTAGTGELFF. The DNA for the CDR3 is TGTGCCAGTAGTCTCCAGACAGCCGGCACCGGGGAGCTGTTTTTT. Drawing the rest from reference TRBV19 and TRBJ2-2, the complete variable domain is DGGITQSPKYLFRKEGQNVTLSCEQNLNHDAMYWYRQDPGQGLRLIYYSQIVNDFQKGDIAEGYSVSREKKESFPLTVTSAQKNPTAFYLCASSLQTAGTGELFFGEGSRLTVL.

The V gene is TRBV9, the J gene TRBJ2-5, with D possibly matching TRBD2 (6 bases). V lost 5 bases, J lost 7 bases, and 15 bases lay in between. The CDR3 runs 13 residues. CDR1 and CDR2 (germline): SGDLS, YYNGEE. The CDR3, as DNA: TGTGCCAGCAGTGCGGACCCGGAGGGGACCCAGTACTTC. Amino acids: CASSADPEGTQYF.

V is TRBV5-6 and J is TRBJ2-7; 10 nucleotides align to TRBD1. V gave up 1 base and J gave up 3 bases; unmatched junction bases: 4. Germline loops: CDR1 SGHDT, CDR2 YYEEEE. This CDR3 has 15 amino acids. In DNA form, the CDR3 reads TGTGCCAGCAGCTTGACGGGACAGGGGAACTACGAGCAGTACTTC. It specifies CASSLTGQGNYEQYF. Full variable domain (missing parts from reference TRBV5-6 and TRBJ2-7): DAGVTQSPTHLIKTRGQQVTLRCSPKSGHDTVSWYQQALGQGPQFIFQYYEEEERQRGNFPDRFSGHQFPNYSSELNVNALLLGDSALYLCASSLTGQGNYEQYFGPGTRLTVT.

This chain uses TRBV18 with TRBJ2-5; TRBD1 matches 10 bases. J lost 2 bases, V lost 4 bases, and 4 bases had no gene match. The CDR3 consists of 15 residues. Germline-derived CDR1 and CDR2 are KGHSH and LQKENI. CDR3 in amino acids: CASSLRTGGQETQYF. The CDR3 DNA sequence: TGTGCCAGCTCACTGAGGACAGGGGGACAAGAGACCCAGTACTTC. The whole variable domain, remainder taken from reference TRBV18 and TRBJ2-5, is NAGVMQNPRHLVRRRGQEARLRCSPMKGHSHVYWYRQLPEEGLKFMVYLQKENIIDESGMPKERFSAEFPKEGPSILRIQQVVRGDSAAYFCASSLRTGGQETQYFGPGTRLLVL.

The J gene is TRBJ2-5, the V gene TRBV18; the match to TRBD2 covers 10 bases. The CDR3 is 14 amino acids. The V gene's germline CDR1 is KGHSH and CDR2 LQKENI. V was clipped by 3 bases and J by 2 bases; unmatched bases: 0. The CDR3 reads CASSPGLAQETQYF. For the CDR3, the DNA is TGTGCCAGCTCACCGGGACTAGCGCAAGAGACCCAGTACTTC.

CDR3 in DNA: TGTGCCAGCAGCTCGAGTATTCAAGAGACCCAGTACTTC. This encodes CASSSSIQETQYF. The chain has TRBV7-7 and TRBJ2-5; D call uncertain. In germline, CDR1 is SSHAT, CDR2 FNYEAQ (reference sequence). With 4 bases removed from V and 2 bases from J, the gap between germline ends came to 8 bases. This CDR3 region has 13 residues.

The chain combines TRBV5-1 with TRBJ2-5, with D possibly being TRBD2 (6 bases). This CDR3 has 11 residues. Trimming took off 1 base at V and 9 bases at J, with 7 bases between the two ends. From germline, CDR1 is SGHRS and CDR2 YFSETQ. DNA of the CDR3: TGCGCCAGCAGCTTGACGGGGGCCCAGTACTTC. Protein sequence: CASSLTGAQYF.

The J gene is TRBJ2-1, the V gene TRBV4-3; 9 nucleotides match TRBD1. Germline trimming cut 0 bases from V and 1 base from J; bases unmatched to any gene: 7. CDR1 is LGHNA, CDR2 YSLEER, per germline. The CDR3 is 18 residues long. The CDR3: CASSQDPIGTGSYNEQFF. The CDR3 region has the DNA TGCGCCAGCAGCCAAGATCCGATCGGGACAGGGTCCTACAATGAGCAGTTCTTC.

The chain recombines TRBV30 with TRBJ1-1, with D tentatively TRBD1 (5 bases). Looked up from germline, CDR1 is GTSNPN and CDR2 is SVGIG (reference sequence). Trimming removed 2 bases from V and 7 bases from J, with 8 bases in between. The CDR3 extends over 11 amino acids. The CDR3 coding sequence is TGTGCCTGGAGTACAGGTAGTGAAGCTTTCTTT. Encoded protein: CAWSTGSEAFF.

V is TRBV5-5 and J is TRBJ2-3; D ambiguous. Germline V gene sequence: CDR1 SGHKS, CDR2 YYEKEE (reference sequence). V lost 2 bases, J lost 4 bases, and 11 bases lay in between. The CDR3 spans 14 residues. CDR3 amino acids: CASSFERVADTQYF. For the CDR3, the DNA is TGTGCCAGCAGCTTTGAAAGGGTTGCAGATACGCAGTATTTT. The variable domain in full, completed from reference TRBV5-5 and TRBJ2-3, reads DAGVTQSPTHLIKTRGQQVTLRCSPISGHKSVSWYQQVLGQGPQFIFQYYEKEERGRGNFPDRFSARQFPNYSSELNVNALLLGDSALYLCASSFERVADTQYFGPGTRLTVL.

This clone has only one observation. The chain has TRBV25-1 and TRBJ2-3; 13 nucleotides match TRBD2. This CDR3 is built from 16 residues. After removal of 5 bases from V and 4 bases from J, the junction contained 6 bases not matched to a gene. CDR1 MGHDK and CDR2 SYGVNS come from the germline V gene. DNA of the CDR3: TGTGCCAGCAGTCGGACTAGCGGGAGAGCTTCAGATACGCAGTATTTT. Its translation: CASSRTSGRASDTQYF.

V gene TRBV11-2 combines with J gene TRBJ2-7; a weak D match, TRBD1 (6 bases). With 0 bases removed from V and 2 bases from J, the gap between germline ends came to 14 bases. The CDR3 contains 16 residues. In germline, CDR1 is SGHAT, CDR2 FQNNGV. CDR3 sequence reads: CASSLDGQSSAYEQYF. CDR3 nucleotide sequence: TGTGCCAGCAGCTTAGATGGACAGAGCTCGGCCTACGAGCAGTACTTC.

Only a few counts were recorded for this clone. CDR3 in amino acids: CASSLAGTADEAFF. The CDR3 DNA sequence: TGTGCCAGCAGCTTAGCGGGGACAGCCGATGAAGCTTTCTTT. The V call is TRBV7-6, the J call TRBJ1-1; the match to TRBD1 covers 7 bases. Trimming removed 0 bases from V and 7 bases from J; junction bases left unmatched: 5. In germline, CDR1 is SGHVS, CDR2 FNYEAQ. This CDR3 is 14 amino acids long.

This chain uses TRBV27 with TRBJ2-1; D is possibly TRBD2 (6 bases). From germline, CDR1 is MNHEY and CDR2 SMNVEV (reference sequence). The germline V and J ends were trimmed by 5 bases and 8 bases, with 16 bases remaining between them. This CDR3 region has 14 residues. The CDR3 loop reads CASSGDSLEHEQFF. DNA of the CDR3: TGTGCCAGCAGTGGGGACTCCCTCGAGCATGAGCAGTTCTTC.

This chain joins TRBV19 and TRBJ2-1; 8 bases are a match to TRBD2. Germline CDR1 reads LNHDA; CDR2 reads SQIVND (reference sequence). This CDR3 spans 15 amino acids. J lost 0 bases, V lost 7 bases, and 5 bases had no gene match. CDR3 sequence reads: CASKSGRSSYNEQFF. CDR3 bases: TGTGCCAGTAAAAGCGGGAGAAGCTCCTACAATGAGCAGTTCTTC.

V is TRBV15 and J is TRBJ1-5; TRBD1 matches 7 bases. The length of the CDR3 is 19 residues. Germline values: CDR1 LNHNV, CDR2 YYDKDF (reference sequence). The V and J ends lost 3 bases and 0 bases, in that order; junction bases with no gene match: 14. The CDR3 here is CATSRETGNRLYSNQPQHF. CDR3 coding DNA: TGTGCCACCAGCAGGGAGACAGGGAACCGTCTTTATAGCAATCAGCCCCAGCATTTT.

Worth noting for this clone: One junction end does not reproduce the germline sequence, and a read error may be involved. The chain combines TRBV4-2 with TRBJ2-5; a possible D gene is TRBD2 (5 bases). Germline V CDR1 and CDR2: LGHNA, YNFKEQ. The CDR3 loop spans 15 amino acids. This CDR3 reads CVSSQEGGIGKTQYF. For the CDR3, the DNA is TGTGTCAGCAGCCAAGAGGGTGGCATCGGGAAGACCCAGTACTTC.

The chain links TRBV7-2 to TRBJ1-1, with D unclear. This CDR3 has 13 amino acids. Trimming left V 3 bases short and J 4 bases short, with 9 bases between. Germline assignment: CDR1 SGHTA and CDR2 FQGNSA. The CDR3 spells CASSLTRSTEAFF. The CDR3 region has the DNA TGTGCCAGCAGCTTGACACGGTCCACTGAAGCTTTCTTT.

The CDR3 here is CASSEVAANEKLFF. The CDR3 DNA sequence: TGTGCCAGCAGTGAAGTAGCGGCTAATGAAAAACTGTTTTTT. The chain uses TRBV2 and TRBJ1-4; D not resolved. There are 14 residues in the CDR3. Deletions cut 1 base from V and 3 bases from J, with 6 bases between. Germline CDR1 reads SNHLY; CDR2 reads FYNNEI. Filled out from reference TRBV2 and TRBJ1-4, the complete variable domain reads EPEVTQTPSHQVTQMGQEVILRCVPISNHLYFYWYRQILGQKVEFLVSFYNNEISEKSEIFDDQFSVERPDGSNFTLKIRSTKLEDSAMYFCASSEVAANEKLFFGSGTQLSVL.

This clone appeared once. The chain carries TRBV5-1 and TRBJ2-5; the D gene could be TRBD1 or TRBD2 (5 bases each). V was cut by 10 bases and J by 2 bases, with 15 bases left in between. This CDR3 region has 13 residues. CDR1 and CDR2 from the germline V gene are SGHRS and YFSETQ. CDR3 in amino acids: CAGSRQPQETQYF. As DNA, the CDR3 is TGCGCCGGGAGTAGACAGCCTCAAGAGACCCAGTACTTC.

The V and J genes are TRBV6-4 and TRBJ1-5; a possible D gene is TRBD1 (6 bases). The V end was cut by 6 bases, the J end by 4 bases, with 22 bases between. Germline values: CDR1 MRHNA, CDR2 SNTAGT. The CDR3 consists of 17 residues. CDR3 DNA sequence: TGTGCCAGCAGGAGAAGGGCTAACAGGGCCCCTAATCAGCCCCAGCATTTT. Translating it yields CASRRRANRAPNQPQHF.